A single sample gave rise to the 27 T cell receptor beta chains below, sequenced in a study of blood T cell repertoires in COVID-19. Generated by immunoSEQ multiplex PCR, the TCRdb table keeps only in-frame clones and is missing some. The sample carries 200,000 to 250,000 clones, 80% to 95% recorded once. The material sequenced was PBMCs or T cells enriched from blood (not recorded which). Receptors were obtained from a woman under 30 who had recovered from COVID-19.

A word on this clone: One end of the junction is discordant with germline, which a read error may explain. The V and J genes are TRBV7-7 and TRBJ1-2; 7 positions agree with TRBD1. The CDR3 contains 15 residues. Germline V gene sequence: CDR1 SSHAT, CDR2 FNYEAQ (reference sequence). CDR3 loop: CASSSQRGHVGGYTF. The CDR3 region has the DNA TGTGCTAGCAGCTCCCAGAGGGGGCATGTGGGTGGCTACACCTTC.

The chain uses TRBV11-3 and TRBJ1-2, with no clear D. The CDR3 is 12 residues long. Trimming left V 6 bases short and J 4 bases short, with 9 bases between. CDR1 SGHNT and CDR2 YENEEA come from the germline V gene. The CDR3 sequence is CASSNRSYGYTF. In DNA, the CDR3 is TGTGCCAGCAGTAACCGGAGCTATGGCTACACCTTC.

J is TRBJ1-1 and V is TRBV28, with TRBD1 matching over 8 bases. The trim removed 5 bases at V and 0 bases at J, leaving 8 bases unmatched. Germline V CDR1 and CDR2: MDHEN, SYDVKM. The CDR3 spans 16 residues. The CDR3 nucleotides are TGTGCCAGCAGTAAGGACAGGGCACAAGTGAACACTGAAGCTTTCTTT. Translation gives CASSKDRAQVNTEAFF.

The chain has TRBV3-1 (or the pseudogene TRBV3-2) and TRBJ1-2; 8 positions agree with TRBD1. The germline V gene has CDR1 LGHDT and CDR2 YNNKEL (reference sequence). With V trimmed by 8 bases and J by 3 bases, 5 bases remained unmatched. CDR3 length: 13 amino acids. CDR3 nucleotide sequence: TGTGCCAGCGGTACAGGGGGTTACTATGGCTACACCTTC. Translation: CASGTGGYYGYTF.

This clone was counted a single time. V usage is TRBV9 and J usage is TRBJ2-2, with 9 bases aligning to TRBD2. Germline V gene lookup returns CDR1 SGDLS and CDR2 YYNGEE. The length of the CDR3 is 14 residues. Trimming took 7 bases from V and 3 from J; bases not matched to a gene: 4. CDR3 amino acids: CASRGGRDTGELFF. DNA for the CDR3: TGTGCCAGCCGCGGCGGGAGGGACACCGGGGAGCTGTTTTTT.

The chain employs TRBV28 and TRBJ2-1, with D possibly matching TRBD2 (5 bases). V was clipped by 2 bases and J by 0 bases, with 8 bases between them. The CDR3 is made up of 15 amino acids. Looked up from germline, CDR1 is MDHEN and CDR2 is SYDVKM. CDR3: CASSLLAGSYNEQFF. For the CDR3, the DNA is TGTGCCAGCAGTTTACTAGCCGGCTCCTACAATGAGCAGTTCTTC. Supplemented by reference TRBV28 and TRBJ2-1, the full variable domain reads DVKVTQSSRYLVKRTGEKVFLECVQDMDHENMFWYRQDPGLGLRLIYFSYDVKMKEKGDIPEGYSVSREKKERFSLILESASTNQTSMYLCASSLLAGSYNEQFFGPGTRLTVL.

The chain uses TRBV25-1 and TRBJ1-1, with 9 bases aligning to TRBD1. Germline V gene sequence: CDR1 MGHDK, CDR2 SYGVNS. Trimming cost V 7 bases and J 9 bases; bases outside gene matches: 9. CDR3 length: 13 residues. The CDR3 protein is CASTMGQGLQAFF. The DNA for the CDR3 is TGTGCCAGCACTATGGGACAGGGACTTCAAGCTTTCTTT.

V usage is TRBV27 and J usage is TRBJ1-2; 8 positions match TRBD1. Germline CDR1 MNHEY, CDR2 SMNVEV (reference sequence). After removal of 1 base from V and 4 bases from J, the junction contained 2 bases not matched to a gene. The CDR3 sequence is 14 residues long. CDR3 in amino acids: CASSLYGTGYGYTF. The CDR3 bases are TGTGCCAGCAGTTTATACGGGACAGGCTATGGCTACACCTTC.

This CDR3 is CASGPAVLNTEAFF. CDR3 DNA sequence: TGTGCCAGCGGTCCTGCGGTCCTGAACACTGAAGCTTTCTTT. The V call is TRBV11-2, the J call TRBJ1-1; D remains ambiguous. The CDR3 spans 14 residues. The ends were cut back, 8 bases at V and 0 bases at J, with 13 bases in the middle. Per the germline V gene, CDR1 is SGHAT and CDR2 is FQNNGV.

This chain links TRBV7-6 with TRBJ1-6; D is undetermined. Germline V gene data show CDR1 as SGHVS and CDR2 as FNYEAQ. The CDR3 loop spans 17 amino acids. V dropped 4 bases and J dropped 6 bases, with 19 bases sitting between them. The CDR3 protein is CASSSPTGNSFNSPLHF. Written as DNA, the CDR3 is TGTGCCAGCAGCTCCCCGACGGGAAACTCATTTAATTCACCCCTCCACTTT.

V gene TRBV2 combines with J gene TRBJ2-5, with D maybe TRBD2 (6 bases). Germline V gene sequence: CDR1 SNHLY, CDR2 FYNNEI. Trimming took 7 bases from V and 3 from J, leaving 9 bases between them. The CDR3 sequence is 12 residues long. The CDR3 region is CASKTGEETQYF. CDR3 DNA sequence: TGTGCCAGCAAAACGGGGGAAGAGACCCAGTACTTC.

The rearrangement joins TRBV7-9 to TRBJ1-3, with D tentatively TRBD1 (6 bases). The germline gives CDR1 SEHNR, CDR2 FQNEAQ (reference sequence). The CDR3 consists of 16 residues. Trimming left V 1 base short and J 0 bases short, with 10 bases between. The CDR3 here is CASSLVQGSSGNTIYF. CDR3 nucleotide sequence: TGTGCCAGCAGCTTAGTGCAGGGGTCCTCTGGAAACACCATATATTTT.

The chain employs TRBV13 and TRBJ2-7; tentatively, D is TRBD2 (5 bases). In germline, CDR1 is PRHDT, CDR2 FYEKMQ (reference sequence). The CDR3 is made up of 13 amino acids. V lost 0 bases and J 4 bases, leaving 7 bases between the germline ends. The CDR3 nucleotides read TGTGCCAGCAGCTTAGGCCGCGGGTACGAGCAGTACTTC. Its protein product is CASSLGRGYEQYF.

The CDR3 loop is CASSGMVGTAKLFF. As DNA, the CDR3 is TGTGCCAGCAGCGGGATGGTGGGCACTGCAAAACTGTTTTTT. V and J are TRBV28 and TRBJ1-4; D unresolved. This CDR3 has 14 amino acids. Per the germline V gene, CDR1 is MDHEN and CDR2 is SYDVKM. V was cut by 6 bases and J by 10 bases, with 18 bases left in between.

The chain employs TRBV7-8 and TRBJ2-1, with 10 bases matching TRBD2. V trimming: 5 bases; J trimming: 8 bases; junction bases outside the gene matches: 9. There are 15 residues in the CDR3. Germline CDR1 reads SGHVS; CDR2 reads FQNEAQ. This CDR3 reads CASSGRTSGGDEQFF. The CDR3, as DNA: TGTGCCAGCAGCGGGCGGACTAGCGGTGGGGATGAGCAGTTCTTC.

This clone was seen just once. The CDR3 DNA reads as TGTGCCAGCTCACCGAGAGAACGGGATACGCAGTATTTT. The encoded protein is CASSPRERDTQYF. V is TRBV18 and J is TRBJ2-3; no clear D. Germline V gene lookup returns CDR1 KGHSH and CDR2 LQKENI. CDR3 size: 13 residues. With 3 bases removed from V and 6 bases from J, the gap between germline ends came to 10 bases.

The chain joins TRBV9 to TRBJ2-3; D possibly corresponds to TRBD1 (5 bases). The V end was cut by 5 bases, the J end by 6 bases, with 16 bases between. CDR1 SGDLS and CDR2 YYNGEE come from the germline V gene. The CDR3 contains 14 residues. CDR3 region: CASSLSTKGDTQYF. The CDR3 DNA reads TGTGCCAGCAGTCTGTCCACAAAGGGGGATACGCAGTATTTT.

The chain has TRBV6-5 and TRBJ1-2; D is uncertain. The CDR3 consists of 11 residues. The V gene lost 7 bases and the J gene lost 8 bases, with 11 bases spanning the gap. Germline lookup yields CDR1 MNHEY and CDR2 SVGAGI. DNA of the CDR3: TGTGCCAGCATCGGGGAGGGAGGCTACACCTTC. Residues: CASIGEGGYTF.

The chain carries TRBV7-9 and TRBJ2-1; D gene uncertain. Germline V lookup: CDR1 SEHNR, CDR2 FQNEAQ (reference sequence). This CDR3 has 14 amino acids. Trimming removed 5 bases from V and 6 bases from J, with 14 bases in between. CDR3 coding DNA: TGTGCCAGCAGCCTCGGATGGGCGTCCAATGAGCAGTTCTTC. Protein product: CASSLGWASNEQFF.

This clone was observed a few times. The chain links TRBV5-1 to TRBJ1-2; D unresolved. Deletions cut 0 bases from V and 4 bases from J, with 10 bases between. CDR1 and CDR2 from the germline V gene are SGHRS and YFSETQ. The CDR3 loop spans 14 amino acids. The CDR3 region is CASSLATKTYGYTF. The CDR3 DNA reads TGCGCCAGCAGCTTGGCCACTAAAACCTATGGCTACACCTTC.

V gene TRBV23-1 combines with J gene TRBJ1-5; D perhaps matches TRBD1 (6 bases). TRBV23-1 is sorted into the ORF group, with uncertain function. The CDR3 length is 14 residues. V was clipped by 2 bases and J by 7 bases, with 12 bases between them. The CDR3 sequence is CASSQPYRVQPQHF. In DNA, the CDR3 is TGCGCCAGCAGTCAACCGTACAGGGTCCAGCCCCAGCATTTT.

The CDR3 nucleotides are TGCGCCAGCAGCCAACCGACCCCTCGGGGAGGGTCCGGCACAGATACGCAGTATTTT. Translated, it gives CASSQPTPRGGSGTDTQYF. The rearrangement joins TRBV4-1 to TRBJ2-3; 7 nucleotides line up with TRBD2. The CDR3 covers 19 residues. V gave up 2 bases and J gave up 1 base; unmatched junction bases: 15. Germline CDR1 MGHRA, CDR2 YSYEKL.

CDR3 protein: CATSRDKGASYGYTF. The CDR3 region has the DNA TGTGCCACCAGCAGAGATAAGGGGGCTAGCTATGGCTACACCTTC. V gene TRBV15 combines with J gene TRBJ1-2, with 7 bases lining up with TRBD1. From germline, CDR1 is LNHNV and CDR2 YYDKDF (reference sequence). The length of the CDR3 is 15 residues. After removal of 0 bases from V and 4 bases from J, the junction contained 5 bases not matched to a gene.

This sequence joins TRBV6-5 and TRBJ2-7; no clear D gene. V lost 7 bases to trimming and J lost 7 bases, with 11 bases between them. CDR1 and CDR2 from the germline V gene are MNHEY and SVGAGI. The CDR3 has 11 amino acids. CDR3 nucleotides: TGTGCCAGCACGTACCAGTCTGAGCAGTACTTC. Translating it yields CASTYQSEQYF.

The rearrangement uses TRBV11-3 and TRBJ1-2; a possible D gene is TRBD1 (5 bases). V lost 5 bases, J lost 8 bases, and 15 bases lay in between. CDR3 length equals 13 residues. The germline gives CDR1 SGHNT, CDR2 YENEEA. The DNA of the CDR3 is TGTGCCAGCAGCCGCTCCAGGGCGGAAGGCTACACCTTC. This sequence encodes CASSRSRAEGYTF.

The chain joins TRBV28 to TRBJ1-1; no clear D. The CDR3 has 13 amino acids. V was shortened by 5 bases and J by 0 bases, with 7 bases between the two germline ends. Germline V gene sequence: CDR1 MDHEN, CDR2 SYDVKM. CDR3 protein: CASSPFLNTEAFF. The CDR3 region has the DNA TGTGCCAGCAGTCCCTTCTTGAACACTGAAGCTTTCTTT.

The DNA for the CDR3 is TGTGCCAGCAGCTTAGAACGGGACAGGGATGGCTACACCTTC. Translated, it gives CASSLERDRDGYTF. The chain couples TRBV7-2 to TRBJ1-2; 9 bases are shared with TRBD1. Germline V lookup: CDR1 SGHTA, CDR2 FQGNSA. J lost 6 bases, V lost 1 base, and 3 bases had no gene match. This CDR3 comprises 14 residues.